These T cell receptor beta chains were read from a single sample in a study of vaccination and CD4 T cells after COVID-19. The antigens for these receptors are not known. TCRdb passed the PCR reads through MiXCR, listing each CDR3 protein once. Counted here are 14,000 or so distinct CDR3 sequences, 20% to 25% occurring once; the ten biggest clones make up approximately 14%. What was sequenced was cultured CD4+ T cells from blood. The source of these receptors is a human donor with COVID-19. The CDR3 runs from the conserved cysteine through the conserved F or W. Each record gives: V gene, J gene, CDR3 protein.

>TRBV6-2/TRBV6-3|TRBJ1-5
CASSYSGTGTGPQHF
>TRBV27|TRBJ2-2
CASSFGPPAGANTGELFF
>TRBV7-3|TRBJ2-1
CASSLSRNEQFF
>TRBV7-6|TRBJ2-7
CASSITDRGDYEQYF
>TRBV6-1|TRBJ1-2
CASSSQGQGNYGYTF
>TRBV27|TRBJ2-7
CASSGRTESYEQYF
>TRBV18|TRBJ2-6
CASSELSGANVLTF
>TRBV12-3/TRBV12-4|TRBJ2-1
CASSRDRNEQFF
>TRBV20-1|TRBJ2-5
CSAESGGQETQYF
>TRBV18|TRBJ2-3
CASSPPASPDTQYF
>TRBV7-3|TRBJ2-6
CASSRRAAGANVLTF
>TRBV5-4|TRBJ1-1
CASIRVGGTEAFF
>TRBV5-6|TRBJ2-3
CASSLSQATDTQYF
>TRBV20-1|TRBJ2-2
CSARDFRQGDTGELFF
>TRBV20-1|TRBJ2-7
CSARLGTGDEQYF
>TRBV7-2|TRBJ1-5
CANSYRLDRDQPQHF
>TRBV27|TRBJ2-1
CASSLGSGGRILYNEQFF
>TRBV6-1|TRBJ1-4
CASQTGSLESRDNEKLFF
>TRBV24-1|TRBJ2-3
CATSEAGQGTDTQYF
>TRBV19|TRBJ1-3
CASSPGGARGNTIYF
>TRBV5-6|TRBJ1-1
CASSLGQQNTEAFF
>TRBV19|TRBJ1-2
CASPSGPHYGYTF
>TRBV27|TRBJ2-1
CASSLSPKRGLYNEQFF
>TRBV5-4|TRBJ2-1
CASTSKRYGGAYNEQFF
>TRBV12-3/TRBV12-4|TRBJ1-2
CASSFQGGNYGYTF
>TRBV6-5|TRBJ1-1
CASSYSIQGDGLAFF
>TRBV7-8|TRBJ1-2
CASSLLGQSYGYTF
>TRBV28|TRBJ2-4
CASSGPGIAKNIQYF
>TRBV6-2/TRBV6-3|TRBJ1-5
CASNDDSANQPQHF
>TRBV20-1|TRBJ2-1
CSATSGGVSSYNEQFF
>TRBV5-1|TRBJ2-7
CASNPRGTLSAYEQYF
>TRBV7-2|TRBJ2-7
CASSLAGPSSYEQYF
>TRBV28|TRBJ2-4
CASSLSGLKGKNIQYF
>TRBV29-1|TRBJ2-5
CSVEGEKQETQYF
>TRBV4-3|TRBJ2-3
CASRKNSLLADTQYF
>TRBV12-3/TRBV12-4|TRBJ2-2
CASRGQGAQRTGELFF
>TRBV5-6|TRBJ1-6
CASSLGTGFANSPLHF
>TRBV20-1|TRBJ1-1
CSAEDRGYGEAFF
>TRBV19|TRBJ2-5
CASLPTSGVGGTQYF
>TRBV20-1|TRBJ2-1
CSARDQSRGTYNEQFF
>TRBV5-4|TRBJ1-2
CASSPPDRPSEYTF
>TRBV7-7|TRBJ2-3
CASSLGVTAPTQYF
>TRBV20-1|TRBJ1-6
CSAREQGSSSYNSPLHF
>TRBV27|TRBJ2-2
CASSLGVLGGAEKLFF
>TRBV28|TRBJ1-1
CAAKDTEAFF